The present T cell receptor (beta chain) was sequenced within a study of sequential checkpoint blockade in melanoma. Study summary: After nivolumab or ipilimumab alone, around 20 patients had week-13 rebiopsies.

The CDR3 runs 13 residues. Looked up from germline, CDR1 is LNHDA and CDR2 is SQIVND (reference sequence). The V end was cut by 3 bases, the J end by 4 bases, with 6 bases between. The sample holds a few counts of this clone. Treatment in this sample: randomized to nivolumab then ipilimumab (arm A) or the reverse (arm B). Sequencing was performed with immunoSEQ multiplex PCR; in TCRdb, only in-frame clones are kept and a portion is missing. The sample shows roughly 10,000 clones, 25% to 30% of them seen only once. The clonotype comes from a human donor with melanoma. The V gene is TRBV19, the J gene TRBJ2-2; D is uncertain. The specimen comprised tumor tissue (inferred from file names), sampled from a patient given nivolumab and ipilimumab in sequence. Here the CDR3 DNA reads TGTGCCAGTAGTATCGGATCCACCGGGGAGCTGTTTTTT. It encodes CASSIGSTGELFF.